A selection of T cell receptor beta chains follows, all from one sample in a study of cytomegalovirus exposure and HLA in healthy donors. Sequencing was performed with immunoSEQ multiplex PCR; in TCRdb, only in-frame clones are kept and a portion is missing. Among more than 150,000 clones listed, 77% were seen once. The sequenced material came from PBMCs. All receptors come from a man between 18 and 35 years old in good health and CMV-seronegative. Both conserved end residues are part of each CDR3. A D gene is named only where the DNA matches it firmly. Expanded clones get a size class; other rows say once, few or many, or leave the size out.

DNA: TGCGCCAGCAGCCAAGATGGTGAGGGGAGGGAGTATGAAAAACTGTTTTTT; CDR3: CASSQDGEGREYEKLFF; size: NA; J: TRBJ1-4; D: NA; V: TRBV4-3
DNA: TGTGCCAGCAGCCGCAGACCCACGACTAGTTTTACCGATACGCAGTATTTT; CDR3: CASSRRPTTSFTDTQYF; size: few; J: TRBJ2-3; D: NA; V: TRBV14
DNA: TGCAGCGTTGAAGGACAGGGGGATTCCGAGCAGTACTTC; CDR3: CSVEGQGDSEQYF; size: NA; J: TRBJ2-7; D: TRBD1; V: TRBV29-1
DNA: TGTGCCAGCAGCTTAGCCGGACGGGGTCAGTTCTTC; CDR3: CASSLAGRGQFF; size: NA; J: TRBJ2-1; D: NA; V: TRBV7-9
DNA: TGTGCCAGCTCACCACCGACTTGGGGACAGAGTAGTTTTCAACTGTTTTTT; CDR3: CASSPPTWGQSSFQLFF; size: NA; J: TRBJ1-4; D: TRBD1; V: TRBV18
DNA: TGTGCCAGCAGCTTGGGGGGTAGGGGCTCCTACGAGCAGTACTTC; CDR3: CASSLGGRGSYEQYF; size: few; J: TRBJ2-7; D: NA; V: TRBV5-8
DNA: TGTGCCAGCAGCCCCCGGGTCGGGAACACTGAAGCTTTCTTT; CDR3: CASSPRVGNTEAFF; size: once; J: TRBJ1-1; D: NA; V: TRBV7-2
DNA: TGTGCCAGCAGCCCCCGGGGAGCGAGCTCCTACAATGAGCAGTTCTTC; CDR3: CASSPRGASSYNEQFF; size: NA; J: TRBJ2-1; D: NA; V: TRBV4-2
DNA: TGTGCCATCAGTGAGGGACAGGGGGCGGGGGAGCAGTACTTC; CDR3: CAISEGQGAGEQYF; size: NA; J: TRBJ2-7; D: TRBD1; V: TRBV10-3
DNA: TGTGCCAGCAGCGAGGACTCTGGGGCCAACGTCCTGACTTTC; CDR3: CASSEDSGANVLTF; size: NA; J: TRBJ2-6; D: NA; V: TRBV6-5
DNA: TGTGCCACCAGTATTAACCTACAGGGGAACACTGAAGCTTTCTTT; CDR3: CATSINLQGNTEAFF; size: NA; J: TRBJ1-1; D: NA; V: TRBV15
DNA: TGTGCCAGCAGCTTAGGACGGGTCGGGACTAGCGGGGGTGTGAATGAGCAGTTCTTC; CDR3: CASSLGRVGTSGGVNEQFF; size: NA; J: TRBJ2-1; D: TRBD2; V: TRBV7-2
DNA: TGTGCCGCGGGACTAGCGGGAGTACTTAGGTCAGATACGCAGTATTTT; CDR3: CAAGLAGVLRSDTQYF; size: few; J: TRBJ2-3; D: TRBD2; V: TRBV30
DNA: TGTGCCAGCAGCTCCAGGGGTAACTATGGCTACACCTTC; CDR3: CASSSRGNYGYTF; size: NA; J: TRBJ1-2; D: NA; V: TRBV7-9
DNA: TGCGCCAGCAGCTTCGATGGGCGGGGGGCAGCATCCAGTGAAGCTTTCTTT; CDR3: CASSFDGRGAASSEAFF; size: NA; J: TRBJ1-1; D: NA; V: TRBV5-1
DNA: TGTGCCAGCAGCCAAGATCTCCCAGATACGCAGTATTTT; CDR3: CASSQDLPDTQYF; size: few; J: TRBJ2-3; D: NA; V: TRBV4-2
DNA: TGTGCCAGCTCGACGGACACTAACTATGGCTACACCTTC; CDR3: CASSTDTNYGYTF; size: NA; J: TRBJ1-2; D: NA; V: TRBV18
DNA: TGTGCCAGCACCGAAGGCGGGACTAGGAATCCCTTTGGTGCACACACAGATACGCAGTATTTT; CDR3: CASTEGGTRNPFGAHTDTQYF; size: NA; J: TRBJ2-3; D: NA; V: TRBV21-1
DNA: TGTGCCAGCAGCTTAGGGACCGGACAGGGCGAGCCCTACGAGCAGTACTTC; CDR3: CASSLGTGQGEPYEQYF; size: few; J: TRBJ2-7; D: TRBD1; V: TRBV7-8
DNA: TGTGCCAGCAGACCCCGGGCGGGACCAACATACGAGCAGTACTTC; CDR3: CASRPRAGPTYEQYF; size: NA; J: TRBJ2-7; D: NA; V: TRBV7-9
DNA: TGTGCTAGTGGTTCCCGGGACACCATCTACGAGCAGTACTTC; CDR3: CASGSRDTIYEQYF; size: NA; J: TRBJ2-7; D: NA; V: TRBV12-5
DNA: TGTGCCAGCAGGGGACAGGCGTTCACCGGGGAGCTGTTTTTT; CDR3: CASRGQAFTGELFF; size: NA; J: TRBJ2-2; D: TRBD1; V: TRBV27
DNA: TGTGCCAGCAGTGAAGATTCCCCCTACGAGCAGTACTTC; CDR3: CASSEDSPYEQYF; size: NA; J: TRBJ2-7; D: NA; V: TRBV2
DNA: TGTGCCAGTGCGCCGGGGGACCAACCACCAGAGCAGTTCTTC; CDR3: CASAPGDQPPEQFF; size: NA; J: TRBJ2-1; D: NA; V: TRBV19
DNA: TGTGCCAGCAGCGGGACGACAGGGCCAGAGACCCAGTACTTC; CDR3: CASSGTTGPETQYF; size: NA; J: TRBJ2-5; D: TRBD1; V: TRBV7-9
DNA: TGTGCCTGGAGTGTACATGGAAACACCATATATTTT; CDR3: CAWSVHGNTIYF; size: NA; J: TRBJ1-3; D: NA; V: TRBV30
DNA: TGTGCCAGCAAGCCAACTAATGAAAAACTGTTTTTT; CDR3: CASKPTNEKLFF; size: NA; J: TRBJ1-4; D: NA; V: TRBV6-1
DNA: TGTGCTAGCAGCTCCAATCAGGATTCACCCCTCCACTTT; CDR3: CASSSNQDSPLHF; size: NA; J: TRBJ1-6; D: NA; V: TRBV7-7
DNA: TGTGCCAGCAGCTCGGAGCGGAGGTACCAAGAGACCCAGTACTTC; CDR3: CASSSERRYQETQYF; size: few; J: TRBJ2-5; D: NA; V: TRBV5-4
DNA: TGCGCCAGCAGCTTAGATCTGACAGGGAGACGCAATGAGCAGTTCTTC; CDR3: CASSLDLTGRRNEQFF; size: NA; J: TRBJ2-1; D: TRBD1; V: TRBV5-1
DNA: TGTGCAAGTCGCTTAGGGGGACTAGCGGGAGGTGTGAACAATGAGCAGTTCTTC; CDR3: CASRLGGLAGGVNNEQFF; size: NA; J: TRBJ2-1; D: NA; V: TRBV12-2
DNA: TGTGCCTGGAACAGGGTTGGGGAAAAACTGTTTTTT; CDR3: CAWNRVGEKLFF; size: NA; J: TRBJ1-4; D: NA; V: TRBV30
DNA: TGTGCCAGCAGGTCAGGGGCAACTAATGAAAAACTGTTTTTT; CDR3: CASRSGATNEKLFF; size: NA; J: TRBJ1-4; D: NA; V: TRBV6-5
DNA: TGTGCCAGCAGCCAGGGGGCTAGCGGGGCAGATACGCAGTATTTT; CDR3: CASSQGASGADTQYF; size: NA; J: TRBJ2-3; D: NA; V: TRBV7-2
DNA: TGTGCCAGCAGCTTAGTGGGGACTAGAGCCTACAATGAGCAGTTCTTC; CDR3: CASSLVGTRAYNEQFF; size: NA; J: TRBJ2-1; D: TRBD2; V: TRBV7-6
DNA: TGTGCCCGAAGAGGGCTAGCGGGAGGGGCGTTTGGGACCCAGTACTTC; CDR3: CARRGLAGGAFGTQYF; size: few; J: TRBJ2-5; D: TRBD2; V: TRBV10-3
DNA: TGTGCCAGCAGCATCACAAGAGGACTGCCCCTCAAGGGTCTGACGCTGTTTTTT; CDR3: CASSITRGLPLKGLTLFF; size: NA; J: TRBJ2-2; D: NA; V: TRBV7-9
DNA: TGCGCCAGCAGCCAGAGGCGGGACAGGGGTTTTTCACCCCTCCACTTT; CDR3: CASSQRRDRGFSPLHF; size: NA; J: TRBJ1-6; D: TRBD1; V: TRBV4-3
DNA: TGTGCCAGCCGTATAGCGGGAGAAACCGGGGAGCTGTTTTTT; CDR3: CASRIAGETGELFF; size: NA; J: TRBJ2-2; D: TRBD2; V: TRBV7-6
DNA: TGTGCCAGCAATGGGGGCACTAACTATGGCTACACCTTC; CDR3: CASNGGTNYGYTF; size: NA; J: TRBJ1-2; D: NA; V: TRBV2
DNA: TGTGCCAGTAGTAAGACGCCCCTAGCGGGAGCGAGGACTGAGCAGTTCTTC; CDR3: CASSKTPLAGARTEQFF; size: NA; J: TRBJ2-1; D: TRBD2; V: TRBV19
DNA: TGTGCCAGCAGTTACAGCGGACCCTTCGAGCAGTACTTC; CDR3: CASSYSGPFEQYF; size: NA; J: TRBJ2-7; D: NA; V: TRBV6-6
DNA: TGCGCCAGCAGCTTTAGGGGGAGCTCCTACAATGAGCAGTTCTTC; CDR3: CASSFRGSSYNEQFF; size: NA; J: TRBJ2-1; D: NA; V: TRBV5-6
DNA: TGTGCCAGCGACGGGGGAGGCACTGAAGCTTTCTTT; CDR3: CASDGGGTEAFF; size: once; J: TRBJ1-1; D: NA; V: TRBV13
DNA: TGCGCCAGCAGCTTGGCCGGACTGGGGGGTGGAGAGACCCAGTACTTC; CDR3: CASSLAGLGGGETQYF; size: few; J: TRBJ2-5; D: NA; V: TRBV5-1